This T cell receptor (beta chain) is from a study of T cell repertoires in cytomegalovirus infection. TCRdb called the reads again in MiXCR, with one record for every CDR3 protein. The table shows about 890,000 distinct CDR3 sequences, with around 30% occurring only once. This clonotype was seen a few times. Its antigen is as yet unknown. This receptor was taken from a human donor in good health (CMV status not recorded). Some clones in this sample may be carry-over from other donors' samples. The sequencing used cultured CD8+ T cells from PBMCs, collected from culture after CMV antigen stimulation.

The CDR3 spells CASSQESQGLNIQYF. In DNA form, the CDR3 reads TGCGCCAGCAGCCAAGAATCCCAGGGGCTTAACATTCAGTACTTC. The rearrangement links TRBV4-3 to TRBJ2-4; possible D gene TRBD1, 6 bases. V dropped 0 bases and J dropped 7 bases, with 13 bases sitting between them. Germline CDR1 LGHNA, CDR2 YSLEER. The CDR3 is 15 amino acids.